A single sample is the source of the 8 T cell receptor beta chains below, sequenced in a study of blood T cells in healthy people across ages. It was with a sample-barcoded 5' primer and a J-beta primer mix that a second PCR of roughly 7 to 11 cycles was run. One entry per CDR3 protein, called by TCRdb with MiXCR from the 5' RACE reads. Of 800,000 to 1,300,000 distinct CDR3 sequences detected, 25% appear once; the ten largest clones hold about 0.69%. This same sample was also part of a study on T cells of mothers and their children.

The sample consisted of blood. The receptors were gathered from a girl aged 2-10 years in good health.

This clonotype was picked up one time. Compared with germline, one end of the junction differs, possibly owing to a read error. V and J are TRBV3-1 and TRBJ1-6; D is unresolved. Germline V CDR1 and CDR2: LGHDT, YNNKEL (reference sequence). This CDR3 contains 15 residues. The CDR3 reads CACRKESSYNSPLHF. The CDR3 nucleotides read TGTGCCTGCAGGAAGGAGAGCTCCTATAATTCACCCCTCCACTTT.

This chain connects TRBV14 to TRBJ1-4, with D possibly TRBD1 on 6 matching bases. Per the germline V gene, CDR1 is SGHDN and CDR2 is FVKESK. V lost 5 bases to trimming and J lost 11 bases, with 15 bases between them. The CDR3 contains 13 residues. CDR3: CASSGNRANKLFF. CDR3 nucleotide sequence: TGTGCCAGCAGCGGAAACAGGGCGAACAAACTGTTTTTT.

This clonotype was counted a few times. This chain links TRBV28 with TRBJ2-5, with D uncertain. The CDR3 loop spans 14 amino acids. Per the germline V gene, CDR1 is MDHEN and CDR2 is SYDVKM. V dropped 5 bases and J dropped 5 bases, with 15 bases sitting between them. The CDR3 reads CASSDDPGPETQYF. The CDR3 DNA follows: TGTGCCAGCAGTGATGACCCCGGGCCCGAGACCCAGTACTTC.

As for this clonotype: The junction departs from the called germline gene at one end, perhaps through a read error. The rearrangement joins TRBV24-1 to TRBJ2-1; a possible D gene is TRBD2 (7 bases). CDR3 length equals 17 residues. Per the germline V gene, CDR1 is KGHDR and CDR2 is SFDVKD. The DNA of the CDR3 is TGTGCCACCAGTGATTGGGGGCACAGCGGGGTTTACAATGAGCACTTCTTC. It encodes CATSDWGHSGVYNEHFF.

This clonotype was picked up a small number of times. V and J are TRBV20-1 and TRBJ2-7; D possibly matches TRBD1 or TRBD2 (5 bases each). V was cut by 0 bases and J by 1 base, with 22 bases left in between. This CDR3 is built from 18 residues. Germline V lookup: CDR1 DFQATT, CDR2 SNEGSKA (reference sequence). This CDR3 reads CSARDFKHLGTMSYEQYF. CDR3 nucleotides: TGCAGTGCTAGAGATTTTAAGCACCTCGGGACCATGTCCTACGAGCAGTACTTC.

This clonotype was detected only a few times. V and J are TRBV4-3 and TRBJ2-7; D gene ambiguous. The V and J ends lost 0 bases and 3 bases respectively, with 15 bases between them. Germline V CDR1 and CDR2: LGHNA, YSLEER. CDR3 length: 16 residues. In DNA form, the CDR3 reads TGCGCCAGCAGCCAAGATGCTGGTCCCCTAGGCTACGAGCAGTACTTC. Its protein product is CASSQDAGPLGYEQYF.

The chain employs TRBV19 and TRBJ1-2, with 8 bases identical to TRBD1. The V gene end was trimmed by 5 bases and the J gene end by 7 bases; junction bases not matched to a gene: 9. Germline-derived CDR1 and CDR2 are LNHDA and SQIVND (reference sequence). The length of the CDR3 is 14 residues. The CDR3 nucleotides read TGTGCCAGTAGTGACACGGACAGGGCCCCTGGCTACACCTTC. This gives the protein CASSDTDRAPGYTF.

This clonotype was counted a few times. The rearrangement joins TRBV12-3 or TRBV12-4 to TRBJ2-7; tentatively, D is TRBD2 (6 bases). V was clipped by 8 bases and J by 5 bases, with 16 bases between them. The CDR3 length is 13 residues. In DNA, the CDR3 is TGTGCCAGCTCCGCTAGCGTTTCCCACGAGCAGTACTTC. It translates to CASSASVSHEQYF.